This T cell receptor beta chain appears in the sequencing data of a study of cytomegalovirus exposure and HLA in healthy donors. Study-level points and caveats: There were a few CMV-associated chains whose specificity for CMV antigens was confirmed in vitro.

The CDR3 has 16 residues. From germline, CDR1 is MNHEY and CDR2 SVGAGI. Trimming removed 4 bases from V and 5 bases from J; junction bases left unmatched: 10. Primers: 60 Vbeta forward and 13 Jbeta reverse. TCRdb's copy holds only in-frame clones and misses some; the assay was immunoSEQ multiplex PCR. The profile covers 70,000 to 95,000 clones, with approximately 79% appearing a single time and 13% taken by the ten largest. In regard to this clone: Antigen unknown.

Sequencing input: PBMCs. The clonotype originates from a human donor in good health. The genes are TRBV6-5 and TRBJ1-1; 10 nucleotides agree with TRBD1. The CDR3 reads CASSSLWDRGGTEAFF. The CDR3 coding sequence is TGTGCCAGCAGTTCCCTTTGGGACAGGGGAGGAACTGAAGCTTTCTTT.